This T cell receptor (beta chain) originates from a study of blood T cell repertoires in COVID-19. Study as a whole: From the United States, Italy and Spain came samples of acute and convalescent COVID-19.

Original processing notes: Using reference gene primer amplification, nucleated cell counts were estimated. The table came from immunoSEQ multiplex PCR; TCRdb's copy has only in-frame clones and leaves some out. That table supplies the V and J calls and clone size; D and trimming were determined from the DNA. Found here are fewer than 85,000 clones, 82% of them singletons; the top ten hold 3.5% to 5%. Germline CDR1 and CDR2: ENHRY and SYGVKD. Trimming cost V 6 bases and J 7 bases; bases outside gene matches: 6. The CDR3 is 14 residues long. Sequencing was carried out using peripheral blood. This sequence was found in a woman aged 55-70 years with acute or convalescent COVID-19. The chain carries TRBV10-3 and TRBJ1-6; 7 bases line up with TRBD1. As DNA, the CDR3 is TGTGCCATCAGGAAGACAGGGACAAATTCACCCCTCCACTTT. Translated: CAIRKTGTNSPLHF.